This record concerns one TCR beta chain sequence. The germline gives CDR1 SGHRS, CDR2 YFSETQ. CDR3 length equals 15 residues. Trimming stripped 4 bases from V and 7 bases from J, with 17 bases between. The DNA input per sorted-subset replicate PCR was 150 to 200 ng, corresponding to some 30,000 T cell genomes. The repertoire was sequenced with immunoSEQ multiplex PCR; TCRdb's copy has only in-frame clones and lacks some. The repertoire holds some 2.1 million clones, about 95% seen once, with around 1.1% in the top ten. The entry originates in a study of shared clonotypes between healthy human individuals. Naive CD8 populations comprised CD45RO-negative cells positively selected for CCR7, excluding terminally differentiated effector memory CD45RA+ cells.

This TCR came from a man between 18 and 29 years old in good health. The chain is built from TRBV5-1 and TRBJ2-2, with D possibly matching TRBD1 (6 bases). Sequencing was performed on naive CD8+ T cells sorted from blood. The CDR3 nucleotides are TGCGCCAGCAGCCCTTTCGTGGGGGCGATCGGGGAGCTGTTTTTT. It yields the protein CASSPFVGAIGELFF.